What follows is one T cell receptor beta chain and its context. Germline assignment: CDR1 KGHSH and CDR2 LQKENI. The CDR3 is 15 amino acids. Trimming pared 6 bases from V and 1 base from J, leaving 16 bases between. These data belong to a study of blood T cell repertoires in COVID-19. Original methodology: Reference gene primer amplification gave nucleated cell count estimates. Here immunoSEQ multiplex PCR was the method, and the copy in TCRdb shows in-frame clones only, minus some. From that table come the V and J calls and clone size; the DNA was used to work out D and trimming. Here the sample spans roughly 160,000 clones, around four fifths being singletons.

The sequence was collected from a woman over 75 with COVID-19, enrolled during active disease. The gene calls are TRBV18 and TRBJ2-7, with D maybe TRBD2 (6 bases). Sequencing used peripheral blood. The CDR3 is CASSSSLAGSYEQYF. CDR3 coding DNA: TGTGCCAGCTCGAGCTCTTTGGCGGGATCCTACGAGCAGTACTTC. Supplemented by reference TRBV18 and TRBJ2-7, the full variable domain reads NAGVMQNPRHLVRRRGQEARLRCSPMKGHSHVYWYRQLPEEGLKFMVYLQKENIIDESGMPKERFSAEFPKEGPSILRIQQVVRGDSAAYFCASSSSLAGSYEQYFGPGTRLTVT.